This entry describes one TCR beta chain. Its target is unknown. This CDR3 has 15 residues. The V gene lost 0 bases and the J gene lost 4 bases, with 7 bases spanning the gap. Germline assignment: CDR1 MNHNS and CDR2 SASEGT. This PCR relied on a set of 60 Vbeta primers and 13 Jbeta primers. Authors' data handling: Some 10 million of tens of millions of unique TCR beta chains were shared, per a later count. The data were produced by immunoSEQ multiplex PCR, yet TCRdb's version contains in-frame clones alone and is incomplete. V and J calls and clone size are copied from that table; D and trimming were computed from the DNA. Counted here are 100,000 to 150,000 clones, 81% occurring once; the ten biggest clones make up approximately 4%. This sample was taken from a study of cytomegalovirus exposure and HLA in healthy donors. General observations from the study: The authors judged a highly shared variant cluster likely a sequencing artifact.

The receptor was derived from a young man in good health and CMV-seropositive. The V gene is TRBV6-1, the J gene TRBJ1-6; no definite D call. What was sequenced was PBMCs. CDR3 coding DNA: TGTGCCAGCAGTGAAGCGGTAGCTTATAATTCACCCCTCCACTTT. Translating gives CASSEAVAYNSPLHF.